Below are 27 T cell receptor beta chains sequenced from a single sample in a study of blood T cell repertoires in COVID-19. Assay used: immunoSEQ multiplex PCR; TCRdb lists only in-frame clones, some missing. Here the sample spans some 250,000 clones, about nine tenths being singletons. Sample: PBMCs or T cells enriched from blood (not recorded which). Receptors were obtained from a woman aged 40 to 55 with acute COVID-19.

The CDR3 region has the DNA TGCGCCAGCAGTCCGGAGGGGAACTATGGCTACACCTTC. Protein product: CASSPEGNYGYTF. The chain has TRBV5-1 and TRBJ1-2, with a weak D call TRBD1 (5 bases). V gave up 5 bases and J gave up 2 bases, with 10 bases separating them. Germline CDR1 SGHRS, CDR2 YFSETQ. The length of the CDR3 is 13 residues. Together with reference TRBV5-1 and TRBJ1-2, the CDR3 gives the full variable domain: KAGVTQTPRYLIKTRGQQVTLSCSPISGHRSVSWYQQTPGQGLQFLFEYFSETQRNKGNFPGRFSGRQFSNSRSEMNVSTLELGDSALYLCASSPEGNYGYTFGSGTRLTVV.

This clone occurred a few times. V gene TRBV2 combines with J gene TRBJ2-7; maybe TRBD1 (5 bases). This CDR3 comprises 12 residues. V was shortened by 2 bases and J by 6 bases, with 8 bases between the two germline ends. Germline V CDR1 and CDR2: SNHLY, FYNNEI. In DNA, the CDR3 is TGTGCCAGCAGTGAACAAGGGGCCGAGCAGTACTTC. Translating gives CASSEQGAEQYF.

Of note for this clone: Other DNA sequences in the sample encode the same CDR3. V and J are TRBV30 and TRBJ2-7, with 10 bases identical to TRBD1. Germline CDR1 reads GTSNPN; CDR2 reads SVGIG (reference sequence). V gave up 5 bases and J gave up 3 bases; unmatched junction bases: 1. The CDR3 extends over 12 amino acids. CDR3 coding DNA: TGTGCCTGGGGACAGGGGGGCTACGAGCAGTACTTC. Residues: CAWGQGGYEQYF.

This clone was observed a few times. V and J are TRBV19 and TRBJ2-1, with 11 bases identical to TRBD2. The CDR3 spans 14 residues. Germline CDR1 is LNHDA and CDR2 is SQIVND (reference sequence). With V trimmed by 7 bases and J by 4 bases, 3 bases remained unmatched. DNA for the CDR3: TGTGCCAGTACTACTAGCGGGAGTTACAATGAGCAGTTCTTC. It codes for CASTTSGSYNEQFF.

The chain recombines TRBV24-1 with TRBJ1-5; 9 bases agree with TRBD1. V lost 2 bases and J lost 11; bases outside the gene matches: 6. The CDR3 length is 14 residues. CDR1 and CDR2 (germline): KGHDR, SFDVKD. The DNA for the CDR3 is TGTGCCACCAGTGATTCAACAGGGGGCGAAGCCCAGCATTTT. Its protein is CATSDSTGGEAQHF.

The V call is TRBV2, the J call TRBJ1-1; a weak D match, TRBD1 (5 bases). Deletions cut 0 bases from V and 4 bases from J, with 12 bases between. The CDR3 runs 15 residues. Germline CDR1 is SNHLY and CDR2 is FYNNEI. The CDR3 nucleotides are TGTGCCAGCAGTGAAGCGGAGGGGAGGTTCACTGAAGCTTTCTTT. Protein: CASSEAEGRFTEAFF.

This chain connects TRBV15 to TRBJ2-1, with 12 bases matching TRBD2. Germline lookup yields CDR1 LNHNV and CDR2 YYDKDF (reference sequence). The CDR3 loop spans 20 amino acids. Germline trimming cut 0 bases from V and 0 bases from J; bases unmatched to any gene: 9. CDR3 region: CATSRDLASGGAGSYNEQFF. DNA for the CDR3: TGTGCCACCAGCAGAGATTTGGCTAGCGGGGGGGCCGGCTCCTACAATGAGCAGTTCTTC. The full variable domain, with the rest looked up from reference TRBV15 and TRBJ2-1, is DAMVIQNPRYQVTQFGKPVTLSCSQTLNHNVMYWYQQKSSQAPKLLFHYYDKDFNNEADTPDNFQSRRPNTSFCFLDIRSPGLGDTAMYLCATSRDLASGGAGSYNEQFFGPGTRLTVL.

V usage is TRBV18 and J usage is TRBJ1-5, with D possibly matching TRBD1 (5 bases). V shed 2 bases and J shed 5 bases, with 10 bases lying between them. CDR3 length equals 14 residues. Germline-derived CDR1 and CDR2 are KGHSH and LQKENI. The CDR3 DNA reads TGTGCCAGCTCACCAGGGGCACCCGATCAGCCCCAGCATTTT. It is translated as CASSPGAPDQPQHF.

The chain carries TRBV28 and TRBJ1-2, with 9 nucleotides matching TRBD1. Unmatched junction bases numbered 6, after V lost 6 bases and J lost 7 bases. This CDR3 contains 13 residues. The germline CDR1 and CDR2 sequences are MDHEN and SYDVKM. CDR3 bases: TGTGCCAGCAGGAAACAGGGGGCGGGTGGCTACACCTTC. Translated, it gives CASRKQGAGGYTF.

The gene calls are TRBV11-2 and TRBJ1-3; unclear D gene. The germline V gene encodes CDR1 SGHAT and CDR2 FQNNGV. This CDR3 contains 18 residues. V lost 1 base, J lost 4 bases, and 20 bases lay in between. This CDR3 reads CASSLGRFSQVEGNTIYF. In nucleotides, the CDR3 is TGTGCCAGCAGCTTAGGTCGCTTTTCCCAGGTGGAAGGAAACACCATATATTTT. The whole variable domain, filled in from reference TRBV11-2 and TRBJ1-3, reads EAGVAQSPRYKIIEKRQSVAFWCNPISGHATLYWYQQILGQGPKLLIQFQNNGVVDDSQLPKDRFSAERLKGVDSTLKIQPAKLEDSAVYLCASSLGRFSQVEGNTIYFGEGSWLTVV.

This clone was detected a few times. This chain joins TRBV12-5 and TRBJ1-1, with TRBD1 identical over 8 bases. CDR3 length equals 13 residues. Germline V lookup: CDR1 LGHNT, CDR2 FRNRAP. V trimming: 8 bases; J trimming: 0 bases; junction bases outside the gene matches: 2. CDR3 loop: CASRTGLNTEAFF. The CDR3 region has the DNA TGTGCTAGTAGGACAGGGCTGAACACTGAAGCTTTCTTT.

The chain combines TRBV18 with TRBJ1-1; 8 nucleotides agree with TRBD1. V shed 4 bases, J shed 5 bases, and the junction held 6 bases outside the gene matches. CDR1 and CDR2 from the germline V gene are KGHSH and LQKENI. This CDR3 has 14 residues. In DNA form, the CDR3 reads TGTGCCAGCTCACTTGACAGGGGATGGACTGAAGCTTTCTTT. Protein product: CASSLDRGWTEAFF.

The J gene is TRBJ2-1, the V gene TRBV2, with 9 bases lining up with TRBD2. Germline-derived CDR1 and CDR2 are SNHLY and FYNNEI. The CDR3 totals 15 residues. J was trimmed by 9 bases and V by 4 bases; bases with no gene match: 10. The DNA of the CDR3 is TGTGCCAGCAGTGCCCTCGGGACTAGCAACAGTGAGCAGTTCTTC. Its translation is CASSALGTSNSEQFF.

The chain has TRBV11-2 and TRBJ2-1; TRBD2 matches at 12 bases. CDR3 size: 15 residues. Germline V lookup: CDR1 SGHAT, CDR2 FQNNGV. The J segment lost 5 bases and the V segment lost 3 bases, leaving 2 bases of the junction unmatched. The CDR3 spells CASSFRLAGDNEQFF. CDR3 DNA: TGTGCCAGCAGCTTCAGACTAGCGGGAGACAATGAGCAGTTCTTC.

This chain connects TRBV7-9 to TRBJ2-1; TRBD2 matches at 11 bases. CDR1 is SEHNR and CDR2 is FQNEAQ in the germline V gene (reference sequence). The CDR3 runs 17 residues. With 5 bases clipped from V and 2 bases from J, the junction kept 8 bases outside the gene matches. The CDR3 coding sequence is TGTGCCAGCAGCCCACGCCTAGCGGGAGGAACCTACAATGAGCAGTTCTTC. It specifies CASSPRLAGGTYNEQFF. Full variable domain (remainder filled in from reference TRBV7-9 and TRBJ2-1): DTGVSQNPRHKITKRGQNVTFRCDPISEHNRLYWYRQTLGQGPEFLTYFQNEAQLEKSRLLSDRFSAERPKGSFSTLEIQRTEQGDSAMYLCASSPRLAGGTYNEQFFGPGTRLTVL.

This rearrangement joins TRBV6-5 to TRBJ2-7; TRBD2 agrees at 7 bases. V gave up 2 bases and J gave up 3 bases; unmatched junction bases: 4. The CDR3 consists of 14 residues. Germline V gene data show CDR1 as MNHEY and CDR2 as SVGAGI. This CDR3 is CASSYRGGVYEQYF. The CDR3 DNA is TGTGCCAGCAGTTACCGGGGAGGGGTCTACGAGCAGTACTTC.

The CDR3 DNA reads TGTGCTAGTGGCCCTGGACTAGCGGTATTCAACAATGAGCAGTTCTTC. Translation gives CASGPGLAVFNNEQFF. This chain uses TRBV12-5 with TRBJ2-1; 10 bases are a match to TRBD2. The junction had 10 bases not matched to a gene; V was cut back by 6 bases and J by 5 bases. The CDR3 is 16 amino acids. Germline V CDR1 and CDR2: LGHNT, FRNRAP.

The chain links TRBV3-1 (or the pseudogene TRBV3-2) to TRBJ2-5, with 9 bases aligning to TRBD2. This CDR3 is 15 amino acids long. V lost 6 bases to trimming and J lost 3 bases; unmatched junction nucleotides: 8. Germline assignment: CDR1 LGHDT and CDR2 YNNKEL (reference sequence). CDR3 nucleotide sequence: TGTGCCAGCAGAATAGCGGGGGCCAGGGAAGAGACCCAGTACTTC. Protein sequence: CASRIAGAREETQYF.

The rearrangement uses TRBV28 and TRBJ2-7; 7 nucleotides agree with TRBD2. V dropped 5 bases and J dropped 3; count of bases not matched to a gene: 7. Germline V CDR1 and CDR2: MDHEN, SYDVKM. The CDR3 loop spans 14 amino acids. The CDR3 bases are TGTGCCAGCAGTGTGACTAGCAGGGTCTACGAGCAGTACTTC. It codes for CASSVTSRVYEQYF.

CDR3 region: CASSPRTGGLNTEAFF. The CDR3 DNA sequence: TGTGCCAGCTCACCACGAACAGGGGGGCTGAACACTGAAGCTTTCTTT. J is TRBJ1-1 and V is TRBV18; TRBD1 agrees at 8 bases. Germline-derived CDR1 and CDR2 are KGHSH and LQKENI. The junction had 4 bases not matched to a gene; V was cut back by 1 base and J by 0 bases. The CDR3 sequence is 16 residues long.

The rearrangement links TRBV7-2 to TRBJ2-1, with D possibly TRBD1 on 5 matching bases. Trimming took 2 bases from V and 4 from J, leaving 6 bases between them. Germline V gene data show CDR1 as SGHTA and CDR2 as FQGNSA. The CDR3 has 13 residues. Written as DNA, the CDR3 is TGTGCCAGCAGCTTATCAGGGTACAATGAGCAGTTCTTC. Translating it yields CASSLSGYNEQFF.

The CDR3 region is CASRRGERSGNTEAFF. In DNA, the CDR3 is TGTGCCAGTAGACGGGGGGAACGGAGCGGGAACACTGAAGCTTTCTTT. This chain joins TRBV19 and TRBJ1-1, with a tentative D call TRBD1 (5 bases). The germline V gene has CDR1 LNHDA and CDR2 SQIVND (reference sequence). The CDR3 runs 16 residues. V dropped 6 bases and J dropped 1 base, with 18 bases sitting between them.

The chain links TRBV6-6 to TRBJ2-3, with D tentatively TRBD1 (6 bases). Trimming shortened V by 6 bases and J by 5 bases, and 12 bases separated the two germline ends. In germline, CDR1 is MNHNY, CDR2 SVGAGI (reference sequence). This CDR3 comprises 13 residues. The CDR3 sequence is CASRETGIDTQYF. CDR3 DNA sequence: TGTGCCAGCAGGGAAACAGGGATAGATACGCAGTATTTT.

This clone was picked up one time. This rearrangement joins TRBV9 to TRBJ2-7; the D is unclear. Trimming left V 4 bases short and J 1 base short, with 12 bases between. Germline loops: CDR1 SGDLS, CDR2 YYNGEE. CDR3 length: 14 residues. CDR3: CASSSNPLSYEQYF. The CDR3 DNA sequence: TGTGCCAGCAGCTCCAACCCCCTATCCTACGAGCAGTACTTC.

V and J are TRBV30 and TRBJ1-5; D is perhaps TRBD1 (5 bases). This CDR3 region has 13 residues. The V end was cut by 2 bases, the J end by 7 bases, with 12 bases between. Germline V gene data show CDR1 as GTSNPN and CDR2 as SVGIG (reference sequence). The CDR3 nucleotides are TGTGCCTGGAGTACAGGATTCGAACAGCCCCAGCATTTT. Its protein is CAWSTGFEQPQHF.

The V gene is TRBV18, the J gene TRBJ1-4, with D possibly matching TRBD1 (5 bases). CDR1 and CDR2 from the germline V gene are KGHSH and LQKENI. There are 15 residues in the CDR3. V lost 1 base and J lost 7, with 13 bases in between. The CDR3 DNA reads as TGTGCCAGCTCACCACTGGGGGGTTCTACTGAAAAACTGTTTTTT. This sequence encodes CASSPLGGSTEKLFF.

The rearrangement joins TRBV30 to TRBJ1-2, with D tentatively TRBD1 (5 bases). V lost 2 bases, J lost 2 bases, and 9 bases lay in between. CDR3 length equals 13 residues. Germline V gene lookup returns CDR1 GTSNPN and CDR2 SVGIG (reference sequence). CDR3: CAWSLGGNYGYTF. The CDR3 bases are TGTGCCTGGAGTCTGGGGGGGAACTATGGCTACACCTTC.